This T cell receptor (beta chain) was identified during a study of blood T cell repertoires in COVID-19. Produced via immunoSEQ multiplex PCR; TCRdb's table is partial and in-frame only. The data hold about 27,000 clones, with around 92% observed a single time. This clone was recorded only once. The CDR3 length is 18 residues. V was pared by 2 bases and J by 9 bases, with 19 bases of the junction left unmatched. CDR1 LNHDA and CDR2 SQIVND come from the germline V gene (reference sequence). The chain has TRBV19 and TRBJ2-1, with 7 nucleotides matching TRBD2. The sample taken for sequencing was peripheral blood. The source is a human donor in a cohort sampled during active COVID-19. This CDR3 is CASSISSFMGGYYSEQFF. The CDR3 nucleotides are TGTGCCAGTAGTATATCTTCGTTTATGGGGGGGTATTATAGTGAGCAGTTCTTC.